A selection of T cell receptor beta chains follows, all from one sample in a study of T cell responses to AZD1222 COVID-19 vaccine. TCRdb keeps only in-frame clones here, not all; method: immunoSEQ multiplex PCR. The top ten hold roughly a fifth of the sample, which has around 91,000 clones, around nine tenths seen once. The sequencing here drew on peripheral blood, taken on day 0 of AZD1222 vaccination. The receptors originated from an adult in good health. The CDR3 runs from the conserved cysteine through the conserved F or W. D genes are given only for firm matches. Clone sizes are given selectively: once, few, many, or a class where the clone is expanded.

TRBJ2-2,TRBV6-5,TRBD1,.,TGTGCCAGCAGGACCTGGACAGGGTCCGGGGAGCTGTTTTTT,CASRTWTGSGELFF
TRBJ1-1,TRBV28,.,.,TGTGCCAGCACCCCTCTGAACACTGAAGCTTTCTTT,CASTPLNTEAFF
TRBJ2-3,TRBV18,.,.,TGTGCCAGCTCACCTCGAACTTCCACAGATACGCAGTATTTT,CASSPRTSTDTQYF
TRBJ1-1,TRBV5-1,.,.,TGCGCCAGCAGCTTTTCGACAGAAAACACTGAAGCTTTCTTT,CASSFSTENTEAFF
TRBJ1-2,TRBV4-3,.,.,TGCGCCAGCAGCCAAGACCCCAGAGGGACTGCAGGCTACACCTTC,CASSQDPRGTAGYTF
TRBJ2-3,TRBV9,TRBD2,.,TGTGCCAGCAGCGTGGGACTAGCGGGGACCACAGATACGCAGTATTTT,CASSVGLAGTTDTQYF
TRBJ2-7,TRBV28,.,.,TGTGCCAGCAGTCTCGATCCAGGGGCCTACGAGCAGTACTTC,CASSLDPGAYEQYF
TRBJ1-1,TRBV19,.,.,TGTGCCAGTAGTATAAGCAGGGTGAACACTGAAGCTTTCTTT,CASSISRVNTEAFF
TRBJ2-2,TRBV27,.,.,TGTGCCAGCAGTTTTGGCAGGGCGAACACCGGGGAGTTGTTTTTT,CASSFGRANTGELFF
TRBJ2-2,TRBV6-2/TRBV6-3,.,.,TGTGCCAGCAGTTACCGTTTAGGGGGGGCCGCCGGGGAGCTGTTTTTT,CASSYRLGGAAGELFF
TRBJ2-5,TRBV7-3,TRBD2,.,TGTGCCAGCAGCTTTCAGGGAGGGGAGACCCAGTACTTC,CASSFQGGETQYF
TRBJ2-2,TRBV5-1,TRBD2,.,TGCGCCAGCAGCTACAGACTAGCGGGTGAAGGCACCGGGGAGCTGTTTTTT,CASSYRLAGEGTGELFF
TRBJ2-1,TRBV7-6,TRBD1,.,TGTGCCTGCTCCCCCACACAGGGGACGACCTACAATGAGCAGTTCTTC,CACSPTQGTTYNEQFF
TRBJ2-3,TRBV19,.,.,TGTGCCAGTAGTCCACGGACAGTTCGAGATACGCAGTATTTT,CASSPRTVRDTQYF
TRBJ2-7,TRBV19,.,.,TGTGCCAGTAGTTTCGGGGGACAGACCTACGAGCAGTACTTC,CASSFGGQTYEQYF
TRBJ1-5,TRBV12-3/TRBV12-4,.,.,TGTGCCAGCAGTCTGGACAGCTCACAGCCCCAGCATTTT,CASSLDSSQPQHF
TRBJ1-6,TRBV18,.,.,TGTGCCAGCTCAAAAACTGACGCCGGGTTCCGACATTCACCCCTCCACTTT,CASSKTDAGFRHSPLHF
TRBJ1-6,TRBV6-1,TRBD1,.,TGTGCCAGCAACCAAGTGACAGGGGTGGATTCACCCCTCCACTTT,CASNQVTGVDSPLHF
TRBJ1-5,TRBV27,.,.,TGTGCCAGCAGGGGGGTTGGGGGTTCTCAGCCCCAGCATTTT,CASRGVGGSQPQHF
TRBJ1-5,TRBV7-9,.,once,TGTGCCAGCAGCTTAACAGGGATTCAGCCCCAGCATTTT,CASSLTGIQPQHF
TRBJ2-1,TRBV27,TRBD2,.,TGTGCCAGCGTGGGACTAGCCCACCCCAATGAGCAGTTCTTC,CASVGLAHPNEQFF
TRBJ1-2,TRBV18,.,.,TGTGCCAGCTCACCGACGGGGCATGGCTACACCTTC,CASSPTGHGYTF
TRBJ1-6,TRBV11-2,.,few,TGTGCCAGCAGCTTAGATCCAGGGACTTCACCCCTCCACTTT,CASSLDPGTSPLHF
TRBJ2-7,TRBV12-3/TRBV12-4,.,.,TGTGCCAGCAGCCCTCTGGTGGGGATGGAGCAGTACTTC,CASSPLVGMEQYF
TRBJ2-7,TRBV11-2,.,few,TGTGCCAGCAGCTATCAACAGTGGATTTACGAGCAGTACTTC,CASSYQQWIYEQYF
TRBJ2-2,TRBV11-2,.,.,TGTGCCAGCAGCTCAGTAAAAGGCCCGAACACCGGGGAGCTGTTTTTT,CASSSVKGPNTGELFF
TRBJ2-3,TRBV3-1/TRBV3-2,.,.,TGTGCCACCGAGGGTACCACAGATACGCAGTATTTT,CATEGTTDTQYF